The rows below give T cell receptor beta chains drawn from one sample of a study of shared clonotypes between healthy human individuals. The method was immunoSEQ multiplex PCR; TCRdb's version includes in-frame clones alone and lacks a portion of them. The top ten hold about 0.38% of the sample, which has some 2.4 million clones, over 85% seen once. The sequenced material came from naive CD4+ T cells from PBMCs. All receptors come from a man younger than 30 in good health. Some clones in this sample may be carry-over from other donors' samples. The CDR3 runs from the conserved cysteine through the conserved F or W. D genes are given only for firm matches. Size tells how often a clone was seen (once, few, many) or the class of an expanded clone, and some rows leave it out.

v_gene	j_gene	d_gene	abundance	CDR3aa	CDR3nt
TRBV6-5	TRBJ2-7	.	once	CASSTDSLRSYEQYF	TGTGCCAGCAGTACCGACAGCCTTAGGTCCTACGAGCAGTACTTC
TRBV18	TRBJ2-1	.	.	CASSPYRSYNEQFF	TGTGCCAGCTCACCTTACCGCTCCTACAATGAGCAGTTCTTC
TRBV4-3	TRBJ2-2	.	once	CASSQDPRDTGELFF	TGCGCCAGCAGCCAAGATCCCAGGGACACCGGGGAGCTGTTTTTT
TRBV4-2	TRBJ2-3	.	.	CASSQGTPPGDADTQYF	TGTGCCAGCAGCCAAGGGACGCCCCCAGGTGACGCAGATACGCAGTATTTT
TRBV28	TRBJ2-2	TRBD2	.	CASRSGGQNTGELFF	TGTGCCAGCAGGTCGGGGGGGCAGAACACCGGGGAGCTGTTTTTT
TRBV5-1	TRBJ2-7	TRBD1	.	CASSPIAGTGDNEQYF	TGCGCCAGCAGCCCAATAGCCGGGACAGGGGATAACGAGCAGTACTTC
TRBV5-6	TRBJ1-2	.	.	CASSLWAGGYTF	TGTGCCAGCAGCTTGTGGGCGGGGGGCTACACCTTC
TRBV5-1	TRBJ1-4	.	.	CASAEQVPGTNEKLFF	TGCGCCAGCGCCGAACAGGTTCCCGGCACTAATGAAAAACTGTTTTTT
TRBV28	TRBJ2-3	TRBD2	.	CASSRSSGIAGDTQYF	TGTGCCAGCAGCAGATCTAGCGGGATCGCGGGAGATACGCAGTATTTT
TRBV19	TRBJ2-1	.	.	CASSIVYDAGSEQFF	TGTGCCAGTAGTATAGTCTATGACGCCGGAAGTGAGCAGTTCTTC
TRBV5-1	TRBJ1-1	.	.	CASSLEVRPTEAFF	TGCGCCAGCAGCTTGGAAGTCAGGCCTACTGAAGCTTTCTTT
TRBV29-1	TRBJ2-1	.	.	CSVMGGQGSYNEQFF	TGCAGCGTGATGGGGGGGCAGGGGAGCTACAATGAGCAGTTCTTC
TRBV25-1	TRBJ2-4	TRBD2	.	CASSSGGGNIQYF	TGTGCCAGCAGTTCCGGGGGGGGAAACATTCAGTACTTC
TRBV28	TRBJ1-2	.	.	CASCLGGDRGYTF	TGTGCCAGCTGCCTGGGTGGGGATCGAGGCTACACCTTC
TRBV18	TRBJ2-1	.	.	CASSLRTDNEQFF	TGTGCCAGCTCACTGAGGACAGACAATGAGCAGTTCTTC
TRBV4-2	TRBJ2-1	TRBD1	.	CASSQVMGQGDNEQFF	TGTGCCAGCAGCCAAGTTATGGGACAGGGCGACAATGAGCAGTTCTTC
TRBV5-1	TRBJ2-2	.	.	CASSLGNQMAGELFF	TGCGCCAGCAGCTTGGGCAATCAAATGGCCGGGGAGCTGTTTTTT
TRBV5-1	TRBJ2-3	.	.	CASSLDPSPDTQYF	TGCGCCAGCAGCTTGGATCCTAGCCCAGATACGCAGTATTTT
TRBV7-9	TRBJ2-7	.	.	CASSLGSGEIYEQYF	TGTGCCAGCAGCTTAGGGTCAGGGGAGATCTACGAGCAGTACTTC
TRBV7-3	TRBJ2-5	.	.	CASSFRREETQYF	TGTGCCAGCAGCTTCCGGCGGGAAGAGACCCAGTACTTC
TRBV6-5	TRBJ1-4	TRBD1	.	CASSSRTGNNEKLFF	TGTGCCAGCAGTTCCCGGACAGGGAATAATGAAAAACTGTTTTTT
TRBV19	TRBJ2-1	.	.	CASSRGQGLYGYNEQFF	TGTGCCAGTAGTAGAGGTCAGGGGCTCTACGGGTACAATGAGCAGTTCTTC
TRBV4-2	TRBJ2-3	.	.	CASSPGTSTDTQYF	TGTGCCAGCAGCCCCGGGACTAGCACAGATACGCAGTATTTT
TRBV5-4	TRBJ2-7	TRBD1	.	CASSGTGKDEQYF	TGTGCCAGCAGCGGGACAGGGAAGGACGAGCAGTACTTC
TRBV10-1	TRBJ2-5	TRBD2	.	CASSEGMTSGDQETQYF	TGCGCCAGCAGTGAAGGGATGACTAGCGGGGATCAAGAGACCCAGTACTTC
TRBV9	TRBJ2-2	.	.	CASSVARGGTGELFF	TGTGCCAGCAGCGTAGCTCGAGGAGGGACCGGGGAGCTGTTTTTT
TRBV15	TRBJ2-2	.	.	CATSRDLRAAGELFF	TGTGCCACCAGCAGAGATCTCCGAGCGGCCGGGGAGCTGTTTTTT
TRBV28	TRBJ2-6	.	.	CASTSPGLSGANVLTF	TGTGCCAGCACTTCACCCGGCCTCTCTGGGGCCAACGTCCTGACTTTC
TRBV19	TRBJ2-7	TRBD1	.	CASSTQNRGIAYEQYF	TGTGCCAGTAGTACTCAAAACAGGGGGATCGCCTACGAGCAGTACTTC
TRBV11-3	TRBJ2-1	TRBD2	.	CASSSGVRLAGVTYNEQFF	TGTGCCAGCAGCTCTGGGGTTCGACTAGCGGGAGTCACCTACAATGAGCAGTTCTTC
TRBV7-2	TRBJ2-2	TRBD2	.	CASSLVVSGSSGELFF	TGTGCCAGCAGCTTAGTGGTTAGCGGGAGTTCCGGGGAGCTGTTTTTT
TRBV28	TRBJ2-5	.	.	CASTPGGEETQYF	TGTGCCAGCACTCCCGGAGGTGAAGAGACCCAGTACTTC
TRBV7-2	TRBJ2-1	.	once	CASSLVGGAPSYNEQFF	TGTGCCAGCAGCTTAGTAGGCGGCGCGCCTTCCTACAATGAGCAGTTCTTC
TRBV5-1	TRBJ1-4	.	.	CASRQQGTNEKLFF	TGCGCCAGCAGACAACAGGGCACTAATGAAAAACTGTTTTTT
TRBV11-1	TRBJ2-7	TRBD2	.	CASSLGAGVGEQYF	TGTGCCAGCAGCTTAGGAGCGGGAGTGGGGGAGCAGTACTTC
TRBV29-1	TRBJ2-3	TRBD1	.	CSVLQGADTQYF	TGCAGCGTTCTCCAGGGGGCAGATACGCAGTATTTT
TRBV18	TRBJ1-2	.	.	CASSPTPGPQGLNYGYTF	TGTGCCAGCTCACCGACACCGGGCCCACAGGGCCTGAACTATGGCTACACCTTC
TRBV28	TRBJ2-3	TRBD2	.	CASSPRLARSTDTQYF	TGTGCCAGCAGTCCCCGACTAGCGAGGAGCACAGATACGCAGTATTTT
TRBV15	TRBJ1-3	.	once	CATSNRRTGNTIYF	TGTGCCACCAGCAACAGGAGGACTGGAAACACCATATATTTT
TRBV7-9	TRBJ1-1	.	.	CASSLSANTEAFF	TGTGCCAGCAGCTTGTCGGCGAACACTGAAGCTTTCTTT
TRBV10-3	TRBJ1-1	.	once	CAISESSGSEEAFF	TGTGCCATCAGTGAGTCCTCAGGGTCGGAGGAAGCTTTCTTT
TRBV2	TRBJ1-2	.	.	CASSDGQFYGYTF	TGTGCCAGCAGTGATGGTCAGTTCTATGGCTACACCTTC
TRBV6-5	TRBJ1-4	TRBD1	.	CASSNTGGEKLFF	TGTGCCAGCAGCAACACAGGGGGCGAAAAACTGTTTTTT
TRBV5-1	TRBJ1-3	.	.	CASRSGGQSSGNTIYF	TGCGCCAGCAGATCGGGGGGGCAGAGCTCTGGAAACACCATATATTTT
TRBV29-1	TRBJ1-6	TRBD1	once	CSARQGFNSPLHF	TGCAGCGCTAGACAGGGTTTTAATTCACCCCTCCACTTT
TRBV5-1	TRBJ2-1	.	.	CASSLGDDYNEQFF	TGCGCCAGCAGCTTGGGGGACGACTACAATGAGCAGTTCTTC
TRBV25-1	TRBJ2-7	.	once	CASARAAGEQYF	TGTGCCAGCGCGAGGGCGGCGGGCGAGCAGTACTTC